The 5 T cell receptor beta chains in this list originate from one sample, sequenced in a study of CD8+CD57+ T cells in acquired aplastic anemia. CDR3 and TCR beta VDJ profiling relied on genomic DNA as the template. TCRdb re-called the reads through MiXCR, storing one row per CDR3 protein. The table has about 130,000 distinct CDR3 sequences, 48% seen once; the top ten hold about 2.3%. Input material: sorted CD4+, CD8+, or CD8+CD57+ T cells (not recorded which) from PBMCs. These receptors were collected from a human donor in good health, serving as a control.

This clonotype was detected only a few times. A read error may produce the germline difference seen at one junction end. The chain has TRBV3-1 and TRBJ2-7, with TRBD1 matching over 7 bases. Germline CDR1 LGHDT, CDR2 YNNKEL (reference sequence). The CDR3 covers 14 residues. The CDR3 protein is CASSHGQDSYEQHF. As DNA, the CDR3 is TGTGCCAGCAGCCACGGACAGGACTCCTACGAGCAGCACTTC.

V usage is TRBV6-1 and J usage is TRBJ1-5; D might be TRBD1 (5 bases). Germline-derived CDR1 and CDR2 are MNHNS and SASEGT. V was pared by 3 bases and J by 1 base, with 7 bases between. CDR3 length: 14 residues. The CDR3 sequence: CASSDGTSNQPQHF. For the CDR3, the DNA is TGTGCCAGCAGTGACGGGACCAGCAATCAGCCCCAGCATTTT.

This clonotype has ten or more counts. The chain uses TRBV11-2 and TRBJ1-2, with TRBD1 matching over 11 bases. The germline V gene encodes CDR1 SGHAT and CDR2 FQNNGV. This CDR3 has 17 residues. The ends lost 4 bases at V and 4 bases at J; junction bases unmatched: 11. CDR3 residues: CASSSGQGAQRSYGYTF. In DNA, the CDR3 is TGTGCCAGCAGCTCAGGACAGGGGGCGCAGAGATCCTATGGCTACACCTTC. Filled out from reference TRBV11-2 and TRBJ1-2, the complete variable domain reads EAGVAQSPRYKIIEKRQSVAFWCNPISGHATLYWYQQILGQGPKLLIQFQNNGVVDDSQLPKDRFSAERLKGVDSTLKIQPAKLEDSAVYLCASSSGQGAQRSYGYTFGSGTRLTVV.

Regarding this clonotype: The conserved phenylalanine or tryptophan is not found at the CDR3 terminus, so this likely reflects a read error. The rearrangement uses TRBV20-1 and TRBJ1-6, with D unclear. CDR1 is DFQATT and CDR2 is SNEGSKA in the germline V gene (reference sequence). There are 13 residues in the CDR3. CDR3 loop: CSARPDFNPPLHS. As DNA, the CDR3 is TGCAGTGCTAGGCCGGATTTTAATCCACCCCTCCACTCT.

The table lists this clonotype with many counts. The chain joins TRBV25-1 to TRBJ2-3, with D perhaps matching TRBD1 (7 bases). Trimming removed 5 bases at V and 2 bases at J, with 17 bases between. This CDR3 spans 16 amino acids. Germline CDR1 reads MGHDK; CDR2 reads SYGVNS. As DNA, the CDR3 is TGTGCCAGCAGTAGAACGACAGGGAGGATCACAGATACGCAGTATTTT. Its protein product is CASSRTTGRITDTQYF.